Shown below are 27 T cell receptor beta chains from a single sample sequenced in a study of response to subunit inactivated influenza vaccine (dated by TCRdb to the late 2010s). The time point label on this specimen signifies: more than 35 days after influenza vaccine administration. Preparation of the library involved RT-PCR. The instrument given in TCRdb is Illumina HiSeq 2500. The public reads were reprocessed in TCRdb via fastp at Q25 and MiXCR, keeping in-frame beta chains. Records with the same CDR3 protein are collapsed into one entry carrying the most frequent genes and DNA. The sample table contains some 500,000 distinct CDR3 sequences; only one count was recorded for 10% to 15% of them. The ten biggest clones cover around 13% of the sample. The sequences come from PBMCs from blood, collected around seven weeks after vaccination. The receptors were gathered from a man aged 50 to 59 who received an inactivated influenza vaccine. Donor details come from another sample of the same person, matched by shared clones.

In its sample, this clonotype was seen many times. CDR3 residues: CSAFGGTYF. CDR3 nucleotides: TGCAGTGCCTTCGGGGGTACCTACTTC. This chain uses TRBV20-1 with TRBJ2-5, with a tentative D call TRBD2 (6 bases). Germline CDR1 DFQATT, CDR2 SNEGSKA (reference sequence). The CDR3 has 9 residues. The V and J ends lost 6 bases and 14 bases respectively, with 13 bases between them.

This clonotype was recorded a few times. V is TRBV7-2 and J is TRBJ2-3, with a weak D call TRBD2 (6 bases). This CDR3 has 14 residues. Trimming cost V 5 bases and J 3 bases, with 12 bases left between them. CDR1 SGHTA and CDR2 FQGNSA come from the germline V gene. This CDR3 is CASSPARGTDTQYF. CDR3 nucleotide sequence: TGTGCCAGCAGCCCAGCCCGGGGGACAGATACGCAGTATTTT. Full variable domain (missing parts from reference TRBV7-2 and TRBJ2-3): GAGVSQSPSNKVTEKGKDVELRCDPISGHTALYWYRQSLGQGLEFLIYFQGNSAPDKSGLPSDRFSAERTGGSVSTLTIQRTQQEDSAVYLCASSPARGTDTQYFGPGTRLTVL.

The chain joins TRBV7-6 to TRBJ2-7; 8 bases line up with TRBD2. This CDR3 region has 17 residues. V lost 5 bases and J lost 6; bases outside the gene matches: 18. Germline CDR1 is SGHVS and CDR2 is FNYEAQ. For the CDR3, the DNA is TGTGCCAGCAGCGTTACCGCGGCACCGGGACTAGTATCCGAGCAGTACTTC. This sequence encodes CASSVTAAPGLVSEQYF.

This clonotype was seen a handful of times. The chain combines TRBV29-1 with TRBJ1-1; 9 bases are a match to TRBD1. With V trimmed by 7 bases and J by 4 bases, 7 bases remained unmatched. The germline V gene has CDR1 SQVTM and CDR2 ANQGSEA. The CDR3 totals 13 residues. Here the CDR3 reads CSGLGQGFTEAFF. The CDR3 DNA follows: TGCAGCGGCCTGGGACAGGGTTTCACTGAAGCTTTCTTT. Full variable domain (rest looked up from reference TRBV29-1 and TRBJ1-1): SAVISQKPSRDICQRGTSLTIQCQVDSQVTMMFWYRQQPGQSLTLIATANQGSEATYESGFVIDKFPISRPNLTFSTLTVSNMSPEDSSIYLCSGLGQGFTEAFFGQGTRLTVV.

This clonotype showed up many times. V and J are TRBV6-1 and TRBJ1-6; 7 bases are a match to TRBD1. Germline V gene sequence: CDR1 MNHNS, CDR2 SASEGT. The V segment lost 7 bases and the J segment 9 bases; nucleotides outside the gene matches: 3. This CDR3 comprises 12 residues. CDR3: CASNRGGSPLHF. CDR3 in DNA: TGTGCCAGCAACAGGGGAGGTTCACCCCTCCACTTT.

A remark on this clonotype: It is unclear where the CDR3 begins or ends on the DNA, so no DNA is shown, and the CDR3 is as TCRdb lists it. The CDR3 region is CASSSSGGNTDTQYF. V is TRBV28 and J is TRBJ2-3; the table's D call TRBD2 went unverified against the DNA. Germline V gene data show CDR1 as MDHEN and CDR2 as SYDVKM. The CDR3 sequence runs 15 residues, both termini included.

This clonotype was detected a few times. This chain links TRBV12-3 or TRBV12-4 with TRBJ2-3; D possibly matches TRBD1 or TRBD2 (5 bases each). V was shortened by 4 bases and J by 6 bases, with 11 bases between the two germline ends. There are 13 residues in the CDR3. The CDR3 coding sequence is TGTGCCAGCAGTTCCACTTGGGGGGATACGCAGTATTTT. Translating it yields CASSSTWGDTQYF.

This clonotype has just a few counts. The V and J genes are TRBV6-1 and TRBJ2-7, with a possible D match to TRBD1 (6 bases). Trimming removed 6 bases from V and 2 bases from J, with 14 bases in between. CDR3 length: 14 residues. Per germline, CDR1 MNHNS and CDR2 SASEGT. This CDR3 is CASSPLGTTYEQYF. The CDR3 DNA reads TGTGCCAGCAGCCCCTTAGGGACAACCTACGAGCAGTACTTC.

This clonotype was observed a few times. This rearrangement joins TRBV6-6 to TRBJ2-1; no firm D call. V lost 2 bases and J lost 5, with 7 bases in between. CDR1 and CDR2 (germline): MNHNY, SVGAGI (reference sequence). This CDR3 is 13 amino acids long. The DNA for the CDR3 is TGTGCCAGCAGTTACGTAACACACAATGAGCAGTTCTTC. This gives the protein CASSYVTHNEQFF.

This clonotype was counted many times. The rearrangement links TRBV5-1 to TRBJ2-2; 7 bases are a match to TRBD1. From germline, CDR1 is SGHRS and CDR2 YFSETQ. This CDR3 is built from 15 residues. The trim removed 2 bases at V and 2 bases at J, leaving 3 bases unmatched. In DNA, the CDR3 is TGCGCCAGCAGCTTCCGACAGGGAAACACCGGGGAGCTGTTTTTT. It is translated as CASSFRQGNTGELFF.

This clonotype was counted between two and nine times. This chain joins TRBV20-1 and TRBJ2-5; tentative D call: TRBD2 (6 bases). The CDR3 is 12 amino acids. V lost 6 bases to trimming and J lost 5 bases, with 13 bases between them. CDR1 is DFQATT and CDR2 is SNEGSKA in the germline V gene (reference sequence). The CDR3 coding sequence is TGCAGTGCCCGGGGGAGGACGGAGACCCAGTACTTC. Translated: CSARGRTETQYF.

The V and J genes are TRBV7-2 and TRBJ2-6; D possibly corresponds to TRBD1 (5 bases). The germline CDR1 and CDR2 sequences are SGHTA and FQGNSA. With 5 bases removed from V and 5 bases from J, the gap between germline ends came to 19 bases. The CDR3 sequence is 17 residues long. The CDR3 DNA follows: TGTGCCAGCAGCACCAGGGCGACGTCCAGTTGGGCCAACGTCCTGACTTTC. Its protein product is CASSTRATSSWANVLTF.

This clonotype has only a few counts. This chain uses TRBV20-1 with TRBJ2-5; 11 nucleotides agree with TRBD2. Germline trimming cut 3 bases from V and 4 bases from J; bases unmatched to any gene: 7. CDR1 is DFQATT, CDR2 SNEGSKA, per germline (reference sequence). The CDR3 length is 15 residues. The CDR3 bases are TGCAGTGCTAGCATGACTAGCGGGGTTCTAGAGACCCAGTACTTC. This encodes CSASMTSGVLETQYF.

This clonotype was seen more than once but under ten times. This sequence joins TRBV2 and TRBJ2-5; 11 positions agree with TRBD2. Per germline, CDR1 SNHLY and CDR2 FYNNEI. Trimming cost V 4 bases and J 5 bases; bases outside gene matches: 9. CDR3 length: 16 amino acids. The CDR3 here is CASSGDSGGARETQYF. The CDR3, as DNA: TGTGCCAGCAGTGGAGATAGCGGGGGGGCTCGCGAGACCCAGTACTTC.

This clonotype was observed many times. This chain connects TRBV9 to TRBJ2-2; the D gene is possibly TRBD1 (6 bases). Trimming took 0 bases from V and 6 from J, leaving 12 bases between them. This CDR3 comprises 15 residues. Germline assignment: CDR1 SGDLS and CDR2 YYNGEE. DNA of the CDR3: TGTGCCAGCAGCGTAGGACAGGTCTCGGCCGGGGAGCTGTTTTTT. This codes for CASSVGQVSAGELFF.

This clonotype was seen a handful of times. The rearrangement joins TRBV28 to TRBJ2-7; 13 bases are a match to TRBD2. With 5 bases clipped from V and 3 bases from J, the junction kept 19 bases outside the gene matches. CDR1 is MDHEN, CDR2 SYDVKM, per germline. This CDR3 region has 20 residues. The CDR3 nucleotides are TGTGCCAGCAGTACCTGGGGGGGGACAGGACGGACTAGCGGGAGCTACGAGCAGTACTTC. It codes for CASSTWGGTGRTSGSYEQYF.

This clonotype was counted many times. The chain is built from TRBV7-9 and TRBJ1-3, with D uncertain. The CDR3 has 12 amino acids. CDR1 and CDR2 (germline): SEHNR, FQNEAQ (reference sequence). The germline V and J ends were trimmed by 4 bases and 6 bases, with 7 bases remaining between them. The CDR3 DNA reads as TGTGCCAGCAGCTCGCAATCAAACACCATATATTTT. Residues: CASSSQSNTIYF.

This clonotype showed up many times. This chain connects TRBV5-1 to TRBJ1-4; a possible D gene is TRBD1 (5 bases). The CDR3 sequence is 15 residues long. CDR1 and CDR2 (germline): SGHRS, YFSETQ. V lost 1 base and J 3 bases, leaving 10 bases between the germline ends. The CDR3 bases are TGCGCCAGCAGCTTGAAGGGGAGCCCTAATGAAAAACTGTTTTTT. Translating it yields CASSLKGSPNEKLFF.

The chain carries TRBV5-1 and TRBJ2-1; D is unclear. CDR3 length: 16 amino acids. Germline loops: CDR1 SGHRS, CDR2 YFSETQ. V lost 1 base and J lost 5, with 16 bases in between. CDR3 residues: CASSLLDPRADNEQFF. Here the CDR3 DNA reads TGCGCCAGCAGCTTGCTGGACCCCCGGGCGGACAATGAGCAGTTCTTC.

This clonotype occurred a few times. J is TRBJ2-2 and V is TRBV5-1; D gene uncertain. Germline V gene data show CDR1 as SGHRS and CDR2 as YFSETQ. This CDR3 contains 16 residues. Between the trimmed V and J ends, which lost 1 base and 0 bases, there was a span of 10 bases. The CDR3 is CASSLSVTPNTGELFF. In DNA, the CDR3 is TGCGCCAGCAGCTTGAGTGTGACACCGAACACCGGGGAGCTGTTTTTT.

In regard to this clonotype: Being one base from a much bigger clone, this may be a read error. The chain carries TRBV7-2 and TRBJ1-1, with 7 bases that match TRBD1. J lost 7 bases, V lost 3 bases, and 11 bases had no gene match. Germline loops: CDR1 SGHTA, CDR2 FQGNSA. The CDR3 extends over 15 amino acids. The CDR3 bases are TGTGCCAGCAGCTTTACCATGCCCTGGACAGGTGAAGCTTTCTTT. This encodes CASSFTMPWTGEAFF.

There are a few counts of this clonotype. J is TRBJ2-1 and V is TRBV7-2; 8 nucleotides agree with TRBD2. Germline trimming cut 1 base from V and 6 bases from J; bases unmatched to any gene: 8. CDR1 SGHTA and CDR2 FQGNSA come from the germline V gene. There are 16 residues in the CDR3. The CDR3 DNA follows: TGTGCCAGCAGCTTAGTAAACAGCGGGAGTGGCAATGAGCAGTTCTTC. This translates into CASSLVNSGSGNEQFF.

This clonotype was observed many times. The chain couples TRBV6-2 or TRBV6-3 to TRBJ2-5; 14 bases fit TRBD2. The CDR3 has 16 amino acids. Trimming took 7 bases from V and 1 from J; bases not matched to a gene: 5. CDR1 and CDR2 (germline): MNHEY, SVGEGT. The CDR3 DNA reads as TGTGCCAGCACCTCGACTAGCGGGAGGGCCCAAGAGACCCAGTACTTC. This gives the protein CASTSTSGRAQETQYF.

This clonotype was seen ten or more times. The chain recombines TRBV12-3 or TRBV12-4 with TRBJ2-7; TRBD1 matches at 7 bases. Trimming at V came to 3 bases and at J to 3 bases, leaving 2 bases not matched to a gene. The CDR3 consists of 13 residues. The CDR3 DNA is TGTGCCAGCAGTTTGCAGGGGGACTACGAGCAGTACTTC. It encodes CASSLQGDYEQYF.

This clonotype was detected only a few times. The CDR3 reads CATMASSSTGELFF. The CDR3 coding sequence is TGTGCCACCATGGCTAGTAGTTCCACCGGGGAGCTGTTTTTT. The V and J genes are TRBV24-1 and TRBJ2-2; no clear D. V lost 8 bases to trimming and J lost 4 bases, with 13 bases between them. This CDR3 is built from 14 residues. Germline loops: CDR1 KGHDR, CDR2 SFDVKD.

This clonotype was observed many times. The chain has TRBV5-6 and TRBJ2-2; 9 bases are shared with TRBD1. Germline CDR1 reads SGHDT; CDR2 reads YYEEEE. This CDR3 comprises 15 residues. J gave up 6 bases and V 4 bases, and 7 bases lay outside the gene matches. This CDR3 is CASSQGGQGSGELFF. DNA of the CDR3: TGTGCCAGCAGCCAGGGGGGACAGGGTTCCGGGGAGCTGTTTTTT.

This clonotype occurred a few times. V usage is TRBV11-1 and J usage is TRBJ1-5; weak D call: TRBD1 (5 bases). Trimming shortened V by 0 bases and J by 0 bases, and 18 bases separated the two germline ends. The CDR3 is 19 residues long. CDR1 is SGHAT and CDR2 is FQDESV in the germline V gene (reference sequence). Written as DNA, the CDR3 is TGTGCCAGCAGCTTAGCCTCGGGACTCACGCCCTATAGCAATCAGCCCCAGCATTTT. Residues: CASSLASGLTPYSNQPQHF.